These 5 T cell receptor beta chains were sequenced from one sample in a study of human T cells and chemical hapten exposure. Time point specified: pre-sensitization, week 0. Treatment reported: therapeutic diphenylcyclopropenone sensitization with weekly scalp DPC. MiXCR was run by TCRdb on the RACE reads, yielding one entry per CDR3 protein. Of about 68,000 distinct CDR3 sequences in the sample, 11% were seen once. Specimen: whole blood, collected in connection with sensitization to the hapten diphenylcyclopropenone (DPC). The receptor set was obtained from a woman aged 45-59 years with alopecia areata. Some clones in this sample may be carry-over from other donors' samples.

This chain uses TRBV25-1 with TRBJ1-1; D unresolved. The length of the CDR3 is 13 residues. Trimming shortened V by 3 bases and J by 4 bases, and 9 bases separated the two germline ends. Germline V gene data show CDR1 as MGHDK and CDR2 as SYGVNS. CDR3 DNA sequence: TGTGCCAGCAGTGAGGGGTTAGGCACTGAAGCTTTCTTT. It codes for CASSEGLGTEAFF. Using reference TRBV25-1 and TRBJ1-1 for the parts outside the CDR3, the full variable domain is EADIYQTPRYLVIGTGKKITLECSQTMGHDKMYWYQQDPGMELHLIHYSYGVNSTEKGDLSSESTVSRIRTEHFPLTLESARPSHTSQYLCASSEGLGTEAFFGQGTRLTVV.

At least ten counts were recorded for this clonotype. The rearrangement uses TRBV20-1 and TRBJ1-1; 7 bases map to TRBD1. This CDR3 comprises 15 residues. The junction had 8 bases not matched to a gene; V was cut back by 3 bases and J by 1 base. Germline CDR1 is DFQATT and CDR2 is SNEGSKA (reference sequence). The CDR3 bases are TGCAGTGCTAGTCCAAAGGGGGCCGAGAACACTGAAGCTTTCTTT. Translating gives CSASPKGAENTEAFF.

This clonotype has a handful of counts. The chain combines TRBV28 with TRBJ2-1, with D perhaps TRBD2 (5 bases). The CDR3 covers 12 residues. The V end lost 5 bases, the J end lost 9 bases, and 11 bases lay between the germline ends. Germline lookup yields CDR1 MDHEN and CDR2 SYDVKM. The CDR3 nucleotides read TGTGCCAGCAGTATTAGGACTGGTGAGCAGTTCTTC. As protein: CASSIRTGEQFF.

This clonotype appeared a few times. J is TRBJ2-7 and V is TRBV29-1; D unresolved. The CDR3 totals 11 residues. CDR1 is SQVTM, CDR2 ANQGSEA, per germline. As DNA, the CDR3 is TGCAGTGCGGCCCTGTCGTACGAGCAGTACTTC. It translates to CSAALSYEQYF.

This clonotype was picked up many times. This chain joins TRBV20-1 and TRBJ1-1; D remains unclear. Per the germline V gene, CDR1 is DFQATT and CDR2 is SNEGSKA (reference sequence). The CDR3 runs 11 residues. The V gene lost 3 bases and the J gene lost 5 bases, with 7 bases spanning the gap. CDR3 in DNA: TGCAGTGCTAGTCCCTTGACTGAAGCTTTCTTT. This translates into CSASPLTEAFF.